One TCR beta chain is described in this entry. The antigen is unknown. This record comes from a study of cytomegalovirus exposure and HLA in healthy donors. Whole-study findings and limits: Accounts indicate the classifier identified cytomegalovirus status with strong specificity and sensitivity. TCR clusters originating in the first cohort tended to co-occur in the approximately 120 validation repertoires, according to a later analysis. Listed as cytomegalovirus-associated were 150 or so TCR beta chains.

A roughly 120-subject validation cohort, separate from the roughly 700-subject first cohort, supplied the donors. The data were produced by immunoSEQ multiplex PCR, yet TCRdb's version contains in-frame clones alone and is incomplete. The sample yields roughly 300,000 clones, 88% seen once. Germline lookup yields CDR1 SQVTM and CDR2 ANQGSEA. This CDR3 spans 14 amino acids. V lost 5 bases to trimming and J lost 1 base; unmatched junction nucleotides: 3. The sequencing input was PBMCs. This rearrangement joins TRBV29-1 to TRBJ2-5, with 11 positions matching TRBD2. The TCR was taken from a woman younger than 30 in good health and CMV-seronegative. For the CDR3, the DNA is TGCAGCGTTTGGACTAGCGGGTTCCAAGAGACCCAGTACTTC. This translates into CSVWTSGFQETQYF.